The clone carrying this TCR beta chain came up once. The antigen is unknown. Blood replicates held 0.5 ug DNA, tumor or normal breast about 1.5 ug, two each. Repertoires were generated with immunoSEQ multiplex PCR, while TCRdb's copy carries only in-frame clones and drops some. The data hold around 60,000 clones, with over 65% observed a single time. These data are taken from a study of early stage breast cancer tumors. Study details: Most invasive tumors, about 80% of the 16, were ER+/PR+/HER2-. Findings and caveats of the study: Tumors had approximately 2.5-fold higher T cell density than normal breast. Most shared enriched TCRB sequences were commonly generated ones.

Unmatched junction bases numbered 5, after V lost 2 bases and J lost 4 bases. Looked up from germline, CDR1 is SGHVS and CDR2 is FNYEAQ. The CDR3 spans 15 residues. The sequenced sample consisted of blood. The TCR comes from a person between 30 and 45 years old with breast cancer. This chain connects TRBV7-6 to TRBJ1-5; 7 positions agree with TRBD1. The CDR3 nucleotides are TGTGCCAGCAGCTTAACGACAGGGCAAAATCAGCCCCAGCATTTT. It is translated as CASSLTTGQNQPQHF.